At least ten counts were recorded for the clone carrying this T cell receptor (beta chain). The antigen is unknown. The second PCR ran roughly 6 to 12 cycles with a sample-barcoded 5' primer and J-beta primers. MiXCR, applied by TCRdb to the 5' RACE reads, yields one record per CDR3 protein. This table holds around 1,500,000 distinct CDR3 sequences, roughly 30% found once. PBMCs, at least 6.5 million per sample, were isolated. The sample comes from a study of blood T cells in healthy people across ages. Study outcomes and limitations: PBMCs were not sorted, which prevented a conclusive comparison of naive versus antigen-experienced cells. Not knowing donor CMV status may have confounded expanded clonotype changes.

The sequenced material came from blood. The clonotype comes from a young woman in good health.

CDR3 sequence reads: CASSPRELLYNEQFF. Written as DNA, the CDR3 is TGTGCCAGCAGCCCCCGGGAGCTTCTGTACAATGAGCAGTTCTTC. The V and J genes are TRBV7-2 and TRBJ2-1, with TRBD2 as a possible D gene (6 bases). The germline V and J ends were trimmed by 5 bases and 4 bases, with 15 bases remaining between them. The germline V gene has CDR1 SGHTA and CDR2 FQGNSA. This CDR3 region has 15 residues. Full variable domain (rest looked up from reference TRBV7-2 and TRBJ2-1): GAGVSQSPSNKVTEKGKDVELRCDPISGHTALYWYRQSLGQGLEFLIYFQGNSAPDKSGLPSDRFSAERTGGSVSTLTIQRTQQEDSAVYLCASSPRELLYNEQFFGPGTRLTVL.